This T cell receptor (beta chain) emerged from a study of CD4 and CD8 cells across lung adenocarcinoma regions. Only a few counts were recorded for this clonotype. Compared with germline, one end of the junction differs, possibly owing to a read error. TCRdb reprocessed the PCR reads via MiXCR and lists one record per CDR3 protein. Of roughly 13,000 distinct CDR3 sequences in the sample, roughly 60% were seen once. The clonotype was recovered from a female donor with lung adenocarcinoma. The CD4 and CD8 labels of this study may be unreliable. The sequencing sample was made of CD8+ T cells from the margin of a lung tumor.

CDR3 protein: CASSQAGGGGRDQETQYF. DNA for the CDR3: TGCGCCAGCAGCCAAGCGGGGGGCGGGGGCCGAGACCAAGAGACGCAGTACTTC. V usage is TRBV4-1 and J usage is TRBJ2-5; TRBD2 might be the D (7 bases). Germline V lookup: CDR1 MGHRA, CDR2 YSYEKL. The CDR3 loop spans 18 amino acids.